This TCR beta chain was identified during a study of T cell responses to AZD1222 COVID-19 vaccine. Overall study context: The analysis combined second doses at about 4 or about 12 weeks.

Assay: immunoSEQ multiplex PCR; the TCRdb copy retains only in-frame clones and omits some. The repertoire holds roughly 120,000 clones, approximately 88% seen once, with approximately 4.2% in the top ten. The V gene lost 0 bases and the J gene lost 8 bases, with 9 bases spanning the gap. The CDR3 covers 13 residues. CDR1 and CDR2 from the germline V gene are SGHNT and YYREEE (reference sequence). This clone has just a few counts. Its specificity is not known. Study-wide points: The study found vaccine-associated CD4 TCRs spanning spike, dominant at 160-218 and 743-854. Repertoires were obtained only post-peak T cell response. Donors, mostly white British, included more females; clonal diversity was possibly underestimated.

V is TRBV5-4 and J is TRBJ1-3, with D maybe TRBD1 (5 bases). This material consisted of peripheral blood, taken on day 0 of AZD1222 vaccination. The receptor's source is an adult in good health. The chain's CDR3 is CASSLDRMDTIYF. The DNA of the CDR3 is TGTGCCAGCAGCTTGGACAGGATGGACACCATATATTTT.